The rows below give T cell receptor beta chains drawn from one sample of a study of metastatic and nonmetastatic thyroid tumors. TCRdb redid the clone calls on the PCR reads using MiXCR. The table lists about 15,000 clones, approximately 25% of them singletons. Sequenced: tumor tissue. These receptors all stem from a female donor with papillary thyroid cancer or a benign thyroid nodule (not recorded which). Some clones in this sample may be carry-over from other donors' samples. CDR3s include the opening cysteine and the closing phenylalanine or tryptophan. Each record gives: clone size, D gene, V gene, J gene, CDR3 DNA, CDR3 protein. A D gene is named only where the DNA matches it firmly. Part of the rows lack a size; the others show once, few, many or a class for expanded clones.

clone size: .; D gene: TRBD2; V gene: TRBV25-1; J gene: TRBJ2-2; CDR3 DNA: TGTGCCAGCAGTCCAGGCTTCGGTTGGCTAGCGGGTCAGGCTGGGGAAGGGGAGCTGTTTTTT; CDR3 protein: CASSPGFGWLAGQAGEGELFF
clone size: .; D gene: .; V gene: TRBV29-1; J gene: TRBJ2-1; CDR3 DNA: TGCAGCGTTGTCTCTAGGTTGGGAAATGAGCAGTTCTTC; CDR3 protein: CSVVSRLGNEQFF
clone size: once; D gene: TRBD1; V gene: TRBV30; J gene: TRBJ1-2; CDR3 DNA: TGTGCCTGGAGTCCAGGGGGCGTAAGTGGCTACACCTTC; CDR3 protein: CAWSPGGVSGYTF
clone size: many; D gene: .; V gene: TRBV5-1; J gene: TRBJ2-1; CDR3 DNA: TGCGCCAGCAGCTACACATTCACATCCTACAATGAGCAGTTCTTC; CDR3 protein: CASSYTFTSYNEQFF
clone size: medium-sized; D gene: TRBD1; V gene: TRBV9; J gene: TRBJ2-2; CDR3 DNA: TGTGCCAGCAGCGTCAGACAGGGAGCGAACACCGGGGAGCTGTTTTTT; CDR3 protein: CASSVRQGANTGELFF
clone size: many; D gene: .; V gene: TRBV2; J gene: TRBJ1-6; CDR3 DNA: TGTGCCAGCAGTGACTCGCAAGGACACCCCAATTCACCCCTCCACTTT; CDR3 protein: CASSDSQGHPNSPLHF
clone size: .; D gene: TRBD2; V gene: TRBV30; J gene: TRBJ2-7; CDR3 DNA: TGTGCCTGGAGTGAGGGGACTAGCGGGAGGCAGTACTTC; CDR3 protein: CAWSEGTSGRQYF
clone size: .; D gene: .; V gene: TRBV30; J gene: TRBJ2-7; CDR3 DNA: TGTGCCTGGAGTGTGCCAGTCTCGGAGCAGTACTTC; CDR3 protein: CAWSVPVSEQYF
clone size: many; D gene: TRBD1; V gene: TRBV5-1; J gene: TRBJ2-6; CDR3 DNA: TGCGCCAGCAGCTTGGGGGACAGGAGGACTGGGGCCAACGTCCTGACTTTC; CDR3 protein: CASSLGDRRTGANVLTF
clone size: few; D gene: .; V gene: TRBV12-3/TRBV12-4; J gene: TRBJ2-7; CDR3 DNA: TGTGCCAGCAGCCACATTCGGTGTAACCCCTACGAGCAGTACTTC; CDR3 protein: CASSHIRCNPYEQYF
clone size: .; D gene: TRBD1; V gene: TRBV11-3; J gene: TRBJ2-3; CDR3 DNA: TGTGCCAGCAGCTTAGTTACCCAAGGACAGGCGGTTTTGACAGATACGCAGTATTTT; CDR3 protein: CASSLVTQGQAVLTDTQYF
clone size: many; D gene: .; V gene: TRBV9; J gene: TRBJ1-2; CDR3 DNA: TGTGCCAGCAGCGTAATCCCAGGGATCGGCTATGGCTACACCTTC; CDR3 protein: CASSVIPGIGYGYTF
clone size: few; D gene: .; V gene: TRBV29-1; J gene: TRBJ2-1; CDR3 DNA: TGCAGCGTTGTTGGGACCCCTGGACAGAAAAACAATGAGCAGTTCTTC; CDR3 protein: CSVVGTPGQKNNEQFF
clone size: .; D gene: TRBD1; V gene: TRBV27; J gene: TRBJ1-1; CDR3 DNA: TGTGCCAGCTCCGGGACAGCGAACACTGAAGCTTTCTTT; CDR3 protein: CASSGTANTEAFF
clone size: medium-sized; D gene: .; V gene: TRBV5-5; J gene: TRBJ1-4; CDR3 DNA: TGTGCCAGCAGCTTGGGGCAAAGTGATGAAAAACTGTTTTTT; CDR3 protein: CASSLGQSDEKLFF
clone size: .; D gene: .; V gene: TRBV5-1; J gene: TRBJ2-1; CDR3 DNA: TGCGCCAGCAGCTCTATCGGTAGGGCCTCTGAGCAGTTCTTC; CDR3 protein: CASSSIGRASEQFF
clone size: .; D gene: .; V gene: TRBV20-1; J gene: TRBJ1-6; CDR3 DNA: TGCAGTGCTAGGGAATGGGGGCTCGATAATTCACCCCTCCACTTT; CDR3 protein: CSAREWGLDNSPLHF
clone size: few; D gene: .; V gene: TRBV2; J gene: TRBJ2-3; CDR3 DNA: TGTGCCAGCAGTGAACTAAGTGGTGGCACAGATACGCAGTATTTT; CDR3 protein: CASSELSGGTDTQYF
clone size: medium-sized; D gene: .; V gene: TRBV11-2; J gene: TRBJ2-7; CDR3 DNA: TGTGCCAGCAGTCAGGCACAGGAGGACCCCACGGGGGAGCAGTACTTC; CDR3 protein: CASSQAQEDPTGEQYF
clone size: medium-sized; D gene: .; V gene: TRBV10-3; J gene: TRBJ1-2; CDR3 DNA: TGTGCCATCAGCTTGGACCCAAACTATGGCTACACCTTC; CDR3 protein: CAISLDPNYGYTF
clone size: .; D gene: TRBD1; V gene: TRBV20-1; J gene: TRBJ2-5; CDR3 DNA: TGCAGTGCCGAAGACAGGGGGAAGACCCAGTACTTC; CDR3 protein: CSAEDRGKTQYF
clone size: .; D gene: .; V gene: TRBV6-1; J gene: TRBJ2-7; CDR3 DNA: TGTGCCAGCAGGCATAGCGGTCCCTACGAGCAGTACTTC; CDR3 protein: CASRHSGPYEQYF
clone size: many; D gene: .; V gene: TRBV20-1; J gene: TRBJ1-6; CDR3 DNA: TGCAGTGCTAGAGCGGACGAGGGGAGACAGTTCCTGAAAAAACCTTCACCCCTCCACTTT; CDR3 protein: CSARADEGRQFLKKPSPLHF